The 10 T cell receptor beta chains presented below share a single source sample, sequenced in a study of blood T cell repertoires in COVID-19. The repertoire was sequenced with immunoSEQ multiplex PCR; TCRdb's copy has only in-frame clones and lacks some. The sample consists of roughly 230,000 clones, approximately 83% of them appearing once. Specimen: PBMCs or T cells enriched from blood (not recorded which). These receptors were taken from a woman aged 55-75 years who had recovered from COVID-19.

CDR3 amino acids: CASSPVGTVQNIQYF. DNA of the CDR3: TGTGCCAGCAGCCCCGTGGGGACAGTTCAAAACATTCAGTACTTC. The gene calls are TRBV6-5 and TRBJ2-4; 7 bases match TRBD1. CDR3 size: 15 residues. Germline CDR1 is MNHEY and CDR2 is SVGAGI. V was clipped by 6 bases and J by 5 bases; unmatched bases: 10.

This clone appeared a few times. The chain recombines TRBV16 with TRBJ1-2, with 8 nucleotides matching TRBD1. Germline CDR1 KGHSY, CDR2 FQNENV. After removal of 1 base from V and 0 bases from J, the junction contained 7 bases not matched to a gene. The CDR3 length is 17 residues. The CDR3 DNA follows: TGTGCCAGCAGCCAATTCGACCTGGACAGGGCTAACTATGGCTACACCTTC. Translating gives CASSQFDLDRANYGYTF.

The chain is built from TRBV27 and TRBJ1-2; TRBD1 might be the D (6 bases). The CDR3 length is 15 residues. CDR1 and CDR2 (germline): MNHEY, SMNVEV (reference sequence). Trimming shortened V by 5 bases and J by 4 bases, and 17 bases separated the two germline ends. CDR3 nucleotides: TGTGCCAGCAGTCCCTCCAGGGGAGGGATCTATGGCTACACCTTC. It encodes CASSPSRGGIYGYTF.

The chain recombines TRBV25-1 with TRBJ1-3; D is possibly TRBD1 (5 bases). Trimming stripped 8 bases from V and 2 bases from J, with 19 bases between. CDR1 is MGHDK and CDR2 is SYGVNS in the germline V gene. CDR3 size: 16 residues. For the CDR3, the DNA is TGTGCCAGCCGCGACCCGCTGGGGGGTCCTGGAAACACCATATATTTT. Residues: CASRDPLGGPGNTIYF.

The chain carries TRBV5-5 and TRBJ1-1, with 7 bases identical to TRBD1. Germline V lookup: CDR1 SGHKS, CDR2 YYEKEE (reference sequence). With V trimmed by 3 bases and J by 1 base, 3 bases remained unmatched. CDR3 length: 14 residues. The CDR3 spells CASSWDSKNTEAFF. Written as DNA, the CDR3 is TGTGCCAGCAGCTGGGACAGTAAGAACACTGAAGCTTTCTTT. Supplemented by reference TRBV5-5 and TRBJ1-1, the full variable domain reads DAGVTQSPTHLIKTRGQQVTLRCSPISGHKSVSWYQQVLGQGPQFIFQYYEKEERGRGNFPDRFSARQFPNYSSELNVNALLLGDSALYLCASSWDSKNTEAFFGQGTRLTVV.

The chain uses TRBV5-1 and TRBJ2-7; D ambiguous. V lost 2 bases and J 3 bases, leaving 9 bases between the germline ends. CDR1 is SGHRS and CDR2 is YFSETQ in the germline V gene. This CDR3 region has 13 residues. The CDR3: CASSFRQLYEQYF. The DNA for the CDR3 is TGCGCCAGCAGCTTTCGCCAACTCTACGAGCAGTACTTC.

The chain employs TRBV6-5 and TRBJ1-3; D not resolved. Germline CDR1 and CDR2: MNHEY and SVGAGI. Trimming removed 7 bases at V and 0 bases at J, with 10 bases between. The CDR3 extends over 14 amino acids. The CDR3 sequence: CASTSAASGNTIYF. In DNA, the CDR3 is TGTGCCAGCACCAGCGCGGCCTCTGGAAACACCATATATTTT.

The CDR3 DNA sequence: TGTGCCAGTAGTGACAGGTTGACTAGCACAGATACGCAGTATTTT. Residues: CASSDRLTSTDTQYF. The chain carries TRBV19 and TRBJ2-3, with D possibly TRBD1 on 6 matching bases. V was cut by 5 bases and J by 0 bases, with 12 bases left in between. Germline-derived CDR1 and CDR2 are LNHDA and SQIVND (reference sequence). The CDR3 extends over 15 amino acids.

This clone appeared a single time. J is TRBJ1-3 and V is TRBV14; D unresolved. CDR1 is SGHDN and CDR2 is FVKESK in the germline V gene. The CDR3 extends over 15 amino acids. Trimming took 2 bases from V and 0 from J, leaving 8 bases between them. The CDR3 is CASSQTLGSGNTIYF. CDR3 coding DNA: TGTGCCAGCAGCCAAACCCTCGGCTCTGGAAACACCATATATTTT. Supplemented by reference TRBV14 and TRBJ1-3, the full variable domain reads EAGVTQFPSHSVIEKGQTVTLRCDPISGHDNLYWYRRVMGKEIKFLLHFVKESKQDESGMPNNRFLAERTGGTYSTLKVQPAELEDSGVYFCASSQTLGSGNTIYFGEGSWLTVV.

This clone was counted only a few times. This chain joins TRBV19 and TRBJ2-3; a possible D gene is TRBD1 (5 bases). The CDR3 has 14 amino acids. CDR1 and CDR2 from the germline V gene are LNHDA and SQIVND (reference sequence). V was pared by 5 bases and J by 4 bases, with 13 bases between. In DNA, the CDR3 is TGTGCCAGTAGTTCCCGGCCCAGGGCAGATACGCAGTATTTT. This sequence encodes CASSSRPRADTQYF.